This is a list of T cell receptor beta chains from one sample in a study of blood T cell repertoires in COVID-19. The assay was immunoSEQ multiplex PCR, and TCRdb's table has in-frame clones only and misses some. The table records 130,000 or so clones, 84% of them present only once. The source material was peripheral blood. These receptors all stem from a man in his sixties with acute or convalescent COVID-19. Each CDR3 is given with its conserved first and last residue. The D gene is left open where the match is weak. Rows may omit the clone size; those that give it use once, few, many or a size class.

cdr3_nt cdr3_aa d_call j_call clone_size v_call
TGTGCCAGCAGCCCTAGACCCCGGACAGATACGCAGTATTTT CASSPRPRTDTQYF . TRBJ2-3 . TRBV7-6
TGTGCCAGCAGCGAGGGACTTATGTACAATGAGCAGTTCTTC CASSEGLMYNEQFF . TRBJ2-1 . TRBV11-1
TGTGCCAGCAGCCGGACAGGGTCGAACACCGGGGAGCTGTTTTTT CASSRTGSNTGELFF TRBD1 TRBJ2-2 few TRBV9
TGCGCCAGCAGCCGAACAGGGGGCGAAGAGACCCAGTACTTC CASSRTGGEETQYF TRBD1 TRBJ2-5 once TRBV5-1
TGTGCCAGCTCGGGGCTCGGGGGATTGAACACTGAAGCTTTCTTT CASSGLGGLNTEAFF . TRBJ1-1 few TRBV6-5
TGTGCCAGCAGCCCAGGGGCCGCACGGGGCACTGAAGCTTTCTTT CASSPGAARGTEAFF . TRBJ1-1 . TRBV7-3
TGTGCCACCGGAGACGGACTTTCGGAGCAGTTCTTC CATGDGLSEQFF . TRBJ2-1 . TRBV24-1
TGCGCCAGCAGCCAAGAAGGTCAGGGAAAGCAGTTCTTC CASSQEGQGKQFF . TRBJ2-1 once TRBV4-1
TGTGCCAGCAGCCTACAGCCCGGGACTAGTAGACCAGATACGCAGTATTTT CASSLQPGTSRPDTQYF TRBD2 TRBJ2-3 . TRBV11-2
TGTGCCAGCAGCAAAACCGGGACAGGGATCGAGCAGTACTTC CASSKTGTGIEQYF TRBD1 TRBJ2-7 . TRBV11-2
TGTGCCAGCAGCCCCTTTAGCGGGAGCACAGATACGCAGTATTTT CASSPFSGSTDTQYF TRBD2 TRBJ2-3 . TRBV7-3
TGTGCCAGCAAGTCGGGGTCTAGCAATCAGCCCCAGCATTTT CASKSGSSNQPQHF . TRBJ1-5 . TRBV6-5
TGTGCCTGGAGTTTAAAGCGGGAGTACAATGAGCAGTTCTTC CAWSLKREYNEQFF TRBD2 TRBJ2-1 . TRBV30
TGTGCCAGCAGCGTAGGAGGTCTAGCGGGAGGAGGAGAGCAGTACTTC CASSVGGLAGGGEQYF TRBD2 TRBJ2-7 once TRBV9
TGTGCCAGCAGCGCCCGGGGGGCTAACTACGAGCAGTACTTC CASSARGANYEQYF . TRBJ2-7 . TRBV3-1/TRBV3-2
TGTGCCAGCAGGACAGGTGGGAATGAAAAACTGTTTTTT CASRTGGNEKLFF . TRBJ1-4 . TRBV6-5
TGTGCCAGCTCACCCGGGACAGGAAGCAATGAGCAGTTCTTC CASSPGTGSNEQFF TRBD1 TRBJ2-1 . TRBV18
TGTGCCAGTAGTATAAGCCGAAACACCGGGGAGCTGTTTTTT CASSISRNTGELFF . TRBJ2-2 . TRBV19
TGTGCCAGCAGCTTAGGGCAGGGGAACACCGGGGAGCTGTTTTTT CASSLGQGNTGELFF . TRBJ2-2 once TRBV5-4
TGTGCCAGCAGCCCTCTAGCGGGAGGAACCTACGAGCAGTACTTC CASSPLAGGTYEQYF TRBD2 TRBJ2-7 . TRBV11-2
TGTGCCAGCAGCCCCCGCCACAGCGGCGAGCAGTACTTC CASSPRHSGEQYF . TRBJ2-7 . TRBV7-3
TGTGCCAGCAGTTTTAACAGGCCAGACTATGGCTACACCTTC CASSFNRPDYGYTF . TRBJ1-2 . TRBV27
TGTGCCAGCAGTGAGGCGGGGGTTAGCAATCAGCCCCAGCATTTT CASSEAGVSNQPQHF . TRBJ1-5 . TRBV6-1
TGTGCCACCAGCAGAGTCCAGGGCATTGTTGAAAAACTGTTTTTT CATSRVQGIVEKLFF . TRBJ1-4 many TRBV15
TGCGCCAGCAGCCTTAGCGGGGGCTCCTACGAGCAGTACTTC CASSLSGGSYEQYF TRBD2 TRBJ2-7 . TRBV5-1
TGTGCCAGCAGCTTAGTTGCGGAGGAGCAGTTCTTC CASSLVAEEQFF . TRBJ2-1 . TRBV11-2
TGTGCCAGCAGCCAAGAGTCTATGAGAGACAATGAGCAGTTCTTC CASSQESMRDNEQFF . TRBJ2-1 few TRBV3-1/TRBV3-2
TGTGCCAGCTCACAGACTGGGGGCCTTCAGCCCCAGCATTTT CASSQTGGLQPQHF . TRBJ1-5 . TRBV18
TGCGCCAGCAGCCGGGACTCCTCCTCCTACGAGCAGTACTTC CASSRDSSSYEQYF . TRBJ2-7 . TRBV5-1
TGTGCCAGCAGCCAAGATAGCGGGGGGGCAAAAGAGACCCAGTACTTC CASSQDSGGAKETQYF TRBD2 TRBJ2-5 . TRBV3-1/TRBV3-2
TGTGCCAGCAGCTCCATTTCCGGGACACTCCCTGGAGAGCAGTACTTC CASSSISGTLPGEQYF . TRBJ2-7 . TRBV7-9
TGTGCCAGTAGGAGCTCTGGAAACACCATATATTTT CASRSSGNTIYF . TRBJ1-3 . TRBV19
TGTGCCTGGAGGTGGGCGGGCTATGGCTACACCTTC CAWRWAGYGYTF . TRBJ1-2 few TRBV30
TGTGCCAGCAGACGACAGGGGTGGGAGACCCAGTACTTC CASRRQGWETQYF TRBD1 TRBJ2-5 . TRBV3-1/TRBV3-2
TGTGCCAGCAGCTTGGGGTCTCCGCCCGGGGACTATGGCTACACCTTC CASSLGSPPGDYGYTF . TRBJ1-2 . TRBV5-5
TGTGCCAGCTCACCGACAGCCGCTTCTGGGGCCAACGTCCTGACTTTC CASSPTAASGANVLTF . TRBJ2-6 few TRBV18
TGTGCCAGCAGCTTAAGGGGACAGACCTCCTACGAGCAGTACTTC CASSLRGQTSYEQYF TRBD1 TRBJ2-7 once TRBV7-3
TGTGCCAGCAGCTTGGGAGGGGGCAATGAGCAGTTCTTC CASSLGGGNEQFF . TRBJ2-1 . TRBV7-6
TGTGCCAGCAGCCAAGTTAGGGGAGGCTACGAGCAGTACTTC CASSQVRGGYEQYF . TRBJ2-7 . TRBV14
TGCGCCAGCAGCCCCCACCTCGGGGGGGGCCAGCAGCCCCAGCATTTT CASSPHLGGGQQPQHF . TRBJ1-5 . TRBV4-1
TGCAGCGTCTGGACAGTAAATCAGCCCCAGCATTTT CSVWTVNQPQHF . TRBJ1-5 . TRBV29-1
TGTGCCAGCAGTTTAGGGACAGGGGGGGGTCAGCCCCAGCATTTT CASSLGTGGGQPQHF TRBD1 TRBJ1-5 . TRBV27